The next 21 T cell receptor beta chains were all read from a single sample in a study of blood T cells in healthy people across ages. Using a J-beta primer mix together with a sample-barcoded 5' primer, a second PCR was run for roughly 6 to 12 cycles. Each CDR3 protein gets one entry after TCRdb re-called the 5' RACE reads with MiXCR. The sample has about 760,000 distinct CDR3 sequences; roughly 25% are singletons. This sample was also put to use in a study of T cells of mothers and their children.

Sequenced: blood. These TCRs come from a boy aged 5-17 years in good health.

This chain uses TRBV12-3 or TRBV12-4 with TRBJ1-2; D is perhaps TRBD1 (5 bases). The V end lost 3 bases, the J end lost 9 bases, and 23 bases lay between the germline ends. This CDR3 comprises 16 residues. The DNA for the CDR3 is TGTGCCAGCAGTTTGCCCTGGGGCCGTATCGATGAGAGCTACACCTTC. This translates into CASSLPWGRIDESYTF.

The sample holds a few counts of this clonotype. CDR3 loop: CASSSRTGGSYEQYF. CDR3 DNA sequence: TGTGCCAGCAGCTCCAGGACAGGGGGTTCCTACGAGCAGTACTTC. V and J are TRBV13 and TRBJ2-7; 10 bases are a match to TRBD1. The J segment lost 1 base and the V segment lost 4 bases, leaving 4 bases of the junction unmatched. Germline CDR1 PRHDT, CDR2 FYEKMQ (reference sequence). The CDR3 is 15 residues long.

In its sample, this clonotype was seen a few times. The chain recombines TRBV28 with TRBJ1-3, with D hard to call. Trimming removed 2 bases at V and 6 bases at J, with 14 bases between. Germline CDR1 is MDHEN and CDR2 is SYDVKM. This CDR3 is built from 15 residues. The CDR3 is CASSLLQISENTIYF. The CDR3 nucleotides are TGTGCCAGCAGTTTACTACAAATCAGCGAAAACACCATATATTTT. The full variable domain, completed using reference TRBV28 and TRBJ1-3, is DVKVTQSSRYLVKRTGEKVFLECVQDMDHENMFWYRQDPGLGLRLIYFSYDVKMKEKGDIPEGYSVSREKKERFSLILESASTNQTSMYLCASSLLQISENTIYFGEGSWLTVV.

This clonotype was seen more than once but under ten times. DNA of the CDR3: TGTGCCAGCACGACAGGGAGGGACGCCGGGGAGCTGTTTTTT. It is translated as CASTTGRDAGELFF. The chain combines TRBV27 with TRBJ2-2; D may correspond to TRBD1 or TRBD2 (7 bases each). The CDR3 extends over 14 amino acids. V was shortened by 7 bases and J by 6 bases, with 15 bases between the two germline ends. CDR1 MNHEY and CDR2 SMNVEV come from the germline V gene (reference sequence).

V usage is TRBV7-2 and J usage is TRBJ2-4; 8 nucleotides agree with TRBD2. V trimming: 2 bases; J trimming: 2 bases; junction bases outside the gene matches: 11. There are 18 residues in the CDR3. Germline values: CDR1 SGHTA, CDR2 FQGNSA. Here the CDR3 DNA reads TGTGCCAGCAGCTTACCGGGAGGGCCCCTTCCTCCCAAAAACATTCAGTACTTC. As protein: CASSLPGGPLPPKNIQYF.

The gene calls are TRBV29-1 and TRBJ2-5; D is perhaps TRBD2 (5 bases). V lost 4 bases, J lost 5 bases, and 14 bases lay in between. CDR3 size: 13 residues. The germline CDR1 and CDR2 sequences are SQVTM and ANQGSEA. The CDR3 is CSVVPTGLETQYF. For the CDR3, the DNA is TGCAGCGTTGTACCAACTGGACTGGAGACCCAGTACTTC. The entire variable domain, with the rest obtained from reference TRBV29-1 and TRBJ2-5, is as follows: SAVISQKPSRDICQRGTSLTIQCQVDSQVTMMFWYRQQPGQSLTLIATANQGSEATYESGFVIDKFPISRPNLTFSTLTVSNMSPEDSSIYLCSVVPTGLETQYFGPGTRLLVL.

A word on this clonotype: An end of the junction differs from the germline gene, which may be a read error. The chain has TRBV7-3 and TRBJ2-5; D gene ambiguous. CDR1 is SGHTA and CDR2 is FQGTGA in the germline V gene. This CDR3 is 13 amino acids long. CDR3 loop: CANSLYVKETQYF. The DNA for the CDR3 is TGTGCCAACAGCTTATACGTGAAAGAGACCCAGTACTTC.

The chain links TRBV20-1 to TRBJ2-3; no definite D call. The CDR3 consists of 13 residues. Germline V gene data show CDR1 as DFQATT and CDR2 as SNEGSKA (reference sequence). V shed 1 base and J shed 6 bases, with 11 bases lying between them. The CDR3 DNA follows: TGCAGTGCTAGAGCCGGAGACTGGGATACGCAGTATTTT. It encodes CSARAGDWDTQYF.

A few counts support this clonotype. The CDR3, as DNA: TGCGCCAGCAGCCAAGTCCGGGACAACTCCTACGAGCAGTACTTC. It codes for CASSQVRDNSYEQYF. This sequence joins TRBV4-3 and TRBJ2-7, with D perhaps matching TRBD1 (6 bases). Trimming stripped 1 base from V and 0 bases from J, with 10 bases between. Germline CDR1 and CDR2: LGHNA and YSLEER. The CDR3 has 15 amino acids.

This clonotype has only a few counts. The chain combines TRBV7-6 with TRBJ2-3; D is undetermined. CDR3 size: 14 residues. V was cut by 7 bases and J by 0 bases, with 11 bases left in between. CDR1 and CDR2 (germline): SGHVS, FNYEAQ. The CDR3 spells CASTPDWSTDTQYF. DNA for the CDR3: TGTGCCAGCACCCCGGATTGGAGCACAGATACGCAGTATTTT.

This clonotype has just a few counts. The chain has TRBV4-3 and TRBJ2-3; D could derive from TRBD1 or TRBD2 (5 bases each). Deletions cut 0 bases from V and 4 bases from J, with 11 bases between. Germline V lookup: CDR1 LGHNA, CDR2 YSLEER. The CDR3 length is 15 residues. The CDR3, as DNA: TGCGCCAGCAGCCAAGATGCAGGGACGGCAGATACGCAGTATTTT. It is translated as CASSQDAGTADTQYF.

Note on this clonotype: The conserved final phenylalanine or tryptophan is absent from the CDR3, which likely points to a read error. This chain connects TRBV2 to TRBJ2-7, with TRBD1 identical over 7 bases. Germline V CDR1 and CDR2: SNHLY, FYNNEI. V lost 2 bases to trimming and J lost 6 bases; unmatched junction nucleotides: 7. This CDR3 spans 14 amino acids. The CDR3 sequence: CASSEQGKGAEQYS. CDR3 nucleotide sequence: TGTGCCAGCAGTGAACAGGGAAAGGGGGCCGAGCAGTACTCC.

Only one count was recorded for this clonotype. The chain couples TRBV12-3 or TRBV12-4 to TRBJ1-4; D is unresolved. This CDR3 region has 17 residues. V gave up 1 base and J gave up 6 bases, with 18 bases separating them. CDR3: CASSLGLGSSMDEKLFF. DNA of the CDR3: TGTGCCAGCAGTTTAGGGCTCGGGAGTTCGATGGATGAAAAACTGTTTTTT.

The chain recombines TRBV20-1 with TRBJ1-2; D not certain. Germline V CDR1 and CDR2: DFQATT, SNEGSKA (reference sequence). The CDR3 has 13 residues. Trimming took off 3 bases at V and 4 bases at J, with 12 bases between the two ends. The CDR3, as DNA: TGCAGTGCTAGTGATGTGCGTAGCTATGGCTACACCTTC. The encoded protein is CSASDVRSYGYTF.

This clonotype was picked up a small number of times. The chain employs TRBV10-3 and TRBJ2-2; 11 nucleotides line up with TRBD2. The CDR3 contains 17 residues. CDR1 and CDR2 from the germline V gene are ENHRY and SYGVKD. V shed 0 bases and J 4 bases; nucleotides not matched to a gene: 4. This CDR3 reads CAISESLAGVFTGELFF. CDR3 sequence (DNA): TGTGCCATCAGTGAGTCACTAGCGGGAGTTTTCACCGGGGAGCTGTTTTTT.

A few counts support this clonotype. This chain joins TRBV20-1 and TRBJ2-1; 7 bases match TRBD2. Near its end, the DNA agrees better with TRBJ2-5, so the J call may be wrong. CDR3 size: 13 residues. CDR1 DFQATT and CDR2 SNEGSKA come from the germline V gene (reference sequence). The CDR3 is CSASPGGQETQYF. CDR3 sequence (DNA): TGCAGTGCTAGCCCGGGGGGCCAAGAGACCCAGTACTTC.

A few counts support this clonotype. The J gene is TRBJ2-2, the V gene TRBV27, with TRBD1 identical over 7 bases. V lost 3 bases, J lost 4 bases, and 8 bases stayed unmatched. Germline V lookup: CDR1 MNHEY, CDR2 SMNVEV (reference sequence). The CDR3 contains 16 residues. CDR3 in DNA: TGTGCCAGCAGTTTTCTCACAGGGGACCTCACCGGGGAGCTGTTTTTT. Residues: CASSFLTGDLTGELFF.

The chain carries TRBV20-1 and TRBJ2-5, with TRBD2 matching over 8 bases. The J call may not be correct, given that the DNA end is closer to TRBJ2-1. The CDR3 length is 15 residues. Germline V gene lookup returns CDR1 DFQATT and CDR2 SNEGSKA (reference sequence). CDR3: CSASGGALGDNEQFF. DNA of the CDR3: TGCAGTGCTAGCGGGGGGGCACTTGGGGACAATGAGCAGTTCTTC.

This chain uses TRBV7-8 with TRBJ2-3; D might be TRBD1 or TRBD2, each matching 5 bases. The CDR3 has 15 amino acids. The V gene lost 1 base and the J gene lost 6 bases, with 14 bases spanning the gap. In germline, CDR1 is SGHVS, CDR2 FQNEAQ. The CDR3 DNA reads TGTGCCAGCAGCTTAGGGGGGAGACAAACGGATACGCAGTATTTT. Translating it yields CASSLGGRQTDTQYF.

The V gene is TRBV7-3, the J gene TRBJ2-3, with D unclear. The V and J ends lost 6 bases and 5 bases respectively, with 12 bases between them. The CDR3 covers 13 residues. Germline V gene sequence: CDR1 SGHTA, CDR2 FQGTGA. This CDR3 reads CASRDQGGDTQYF. The DNA of the CDR3 is TGTGCCAGCAGGGACCAAGGCGGAGATACGCAGTATTTT.

The rearrangement joins TRBV24-1 to TRBJ2-2; 9 nucleotides match TRBD1. This CDR3 region has 17 residues. The trim removed 5 bases at V and 1 base at J, leaving 7 bases unmatched. Germline CDR1 KGHDR, CDR2 SFDVKD. The CDR3 DNA is TGTGCCACCAGTGTTTCTCCGGGACAGGGGAACACCGGGGAGCTGTTTTTT. It encodes CATSVSPGQGNTGELFF.